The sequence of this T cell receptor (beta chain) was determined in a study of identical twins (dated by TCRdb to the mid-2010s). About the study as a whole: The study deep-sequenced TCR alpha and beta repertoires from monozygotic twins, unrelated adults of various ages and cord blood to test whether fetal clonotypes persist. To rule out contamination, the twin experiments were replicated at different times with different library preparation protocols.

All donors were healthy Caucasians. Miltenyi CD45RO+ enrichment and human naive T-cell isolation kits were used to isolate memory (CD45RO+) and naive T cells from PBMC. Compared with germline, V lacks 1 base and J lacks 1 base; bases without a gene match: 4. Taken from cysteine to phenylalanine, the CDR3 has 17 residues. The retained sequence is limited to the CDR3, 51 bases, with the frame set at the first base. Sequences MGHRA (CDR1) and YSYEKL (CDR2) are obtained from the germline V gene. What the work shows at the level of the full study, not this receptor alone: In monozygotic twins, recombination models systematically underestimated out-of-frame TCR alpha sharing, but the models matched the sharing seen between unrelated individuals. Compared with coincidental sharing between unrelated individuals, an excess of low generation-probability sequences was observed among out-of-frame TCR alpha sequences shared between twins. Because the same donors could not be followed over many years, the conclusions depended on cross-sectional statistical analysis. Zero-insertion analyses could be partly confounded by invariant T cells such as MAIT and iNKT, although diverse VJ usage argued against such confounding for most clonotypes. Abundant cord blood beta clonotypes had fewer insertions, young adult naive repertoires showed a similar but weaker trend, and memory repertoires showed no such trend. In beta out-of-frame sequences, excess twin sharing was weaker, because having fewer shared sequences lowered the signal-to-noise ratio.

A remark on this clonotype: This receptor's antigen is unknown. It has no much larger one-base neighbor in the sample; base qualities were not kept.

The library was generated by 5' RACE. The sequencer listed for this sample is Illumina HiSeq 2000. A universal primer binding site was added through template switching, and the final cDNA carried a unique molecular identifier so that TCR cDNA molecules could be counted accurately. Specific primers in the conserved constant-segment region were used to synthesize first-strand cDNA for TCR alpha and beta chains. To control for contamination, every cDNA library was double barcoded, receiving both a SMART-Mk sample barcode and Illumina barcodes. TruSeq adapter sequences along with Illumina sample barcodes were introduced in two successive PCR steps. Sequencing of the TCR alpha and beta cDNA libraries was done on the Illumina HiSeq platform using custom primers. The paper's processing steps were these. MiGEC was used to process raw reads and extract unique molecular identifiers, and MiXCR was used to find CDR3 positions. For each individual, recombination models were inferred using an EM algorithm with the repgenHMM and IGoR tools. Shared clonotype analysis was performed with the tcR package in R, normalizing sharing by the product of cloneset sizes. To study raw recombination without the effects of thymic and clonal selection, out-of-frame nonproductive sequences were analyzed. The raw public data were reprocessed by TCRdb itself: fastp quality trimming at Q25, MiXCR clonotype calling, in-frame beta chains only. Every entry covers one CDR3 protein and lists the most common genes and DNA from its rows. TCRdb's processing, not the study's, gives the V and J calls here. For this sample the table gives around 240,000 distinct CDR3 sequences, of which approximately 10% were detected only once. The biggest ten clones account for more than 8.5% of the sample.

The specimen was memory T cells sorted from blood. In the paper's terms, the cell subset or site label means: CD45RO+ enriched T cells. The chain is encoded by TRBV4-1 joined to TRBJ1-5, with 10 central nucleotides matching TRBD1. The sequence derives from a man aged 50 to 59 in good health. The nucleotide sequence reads TGCGCCAGCAGCCAAGTGGACAGGGGGTTGAGCAATCAGCCCCAGCATTTT. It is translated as CASSQVDRGLSNQPQHF.